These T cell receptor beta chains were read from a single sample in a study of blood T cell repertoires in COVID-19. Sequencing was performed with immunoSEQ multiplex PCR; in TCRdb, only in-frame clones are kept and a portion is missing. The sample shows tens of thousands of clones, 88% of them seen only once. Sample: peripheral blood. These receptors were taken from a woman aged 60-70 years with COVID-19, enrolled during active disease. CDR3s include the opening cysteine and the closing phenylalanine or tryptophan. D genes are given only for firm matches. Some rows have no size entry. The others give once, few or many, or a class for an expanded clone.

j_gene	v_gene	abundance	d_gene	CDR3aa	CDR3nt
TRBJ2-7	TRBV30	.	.	CAWSPASKQYF	TGTGCCTGGAGTCCCGCTAGTAAGCAGTACTTC
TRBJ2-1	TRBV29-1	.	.	CSVVAYEQFF	TGCAGCGTAGTAGCCTATGAGCAGTTCTTC
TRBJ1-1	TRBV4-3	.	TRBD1	CASSQGQGRRAEAFF	TGCGCCAGCAGCCAGGGACAGGGACGCCGAGCCGAAGCTTTCTTT
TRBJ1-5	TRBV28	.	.	CASSPSIAGNQLQHF	TGTGCCAGCAGTCCCAGTATAGCTGGCAATCAGCTCCAGCATTTT
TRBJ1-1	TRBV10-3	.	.	CAIKIQGSLATEAFF	TGTGCCATCAAGATACAGGGAAGCCTTGCGACTGAAGCTTTCTTT
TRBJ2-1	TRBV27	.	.	CASSLLKGENEQFF	TGTGCCAGCAGTTTATTAAAGGGAGAGAATGAGCAGTTCTTC
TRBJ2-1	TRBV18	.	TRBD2	CASSPPGLAGMQFF	TGTGCCAGCTCCCCCCCGGGACTAGCGGGAATGCAGTTCTTC
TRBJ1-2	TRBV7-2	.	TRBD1	CASSLGVGQGSLSYGYTF	TGTGCCAGCAGCTTAGGTGTAGGACAGGGGTCTCTCTCCTATGGCTACACCTTC
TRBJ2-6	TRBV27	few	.	CASKTTGANVLTF	TGTGCCAGTAAAACAACTGGGGCCAACGTCCTGACTTTC
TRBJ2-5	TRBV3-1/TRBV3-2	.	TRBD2	CASSLGAGQETQYF	TGTGCCAGCAGCCTGGGAGCGGGGCAAGAGACCCAGTACTTC
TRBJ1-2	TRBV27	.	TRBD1	CASSPTGNGYTF	TGTGCCAGCAGTCCGACAGGGAATGGCTACACCTTC
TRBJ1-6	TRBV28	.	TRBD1	CASSLTGAGNSPLHF	TGTGCCAGCAGTTTAACAGGGGCAGGGAATTCACCCCTCCACTTT
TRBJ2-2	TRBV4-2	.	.	CASRQGMGVGELFF	TGTGCCAGCAGACAGGGTATGGGGGTCGGGGAGCTGTTTTTT
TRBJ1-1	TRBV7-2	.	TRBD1	CASSPLHSGTGGAEAFF	TGTGCCAGCAGCCCGCTGCACTCCGGGACAGGGGGCGCTGAAGCTTTCTTT
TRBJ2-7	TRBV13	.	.	CASSSEDFSYEQYF	TGTGCCAGCAGCTCCGAGGATTTCTCCTACGAGCAGTACTTC
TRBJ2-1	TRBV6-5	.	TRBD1	CASSSMLGTGLFF	TGTGCCAGCAGTTCGATGCTCGGGACAGGGTTGTTCTTC
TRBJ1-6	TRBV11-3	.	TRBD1	CASSPGQAANSPLHF	TGTGCCAGCAGCCCAGGACAGGCGGCTAATTCACCCCTCCACTTT
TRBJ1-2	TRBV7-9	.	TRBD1	CASSPTGDDGYTF	TGTGCCAGCAGCCCGACAGGGGACGATGGCTACACCTTC
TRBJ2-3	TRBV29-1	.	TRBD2	CSVIRSAGDTDTQYF	TGCAGCGTCATCCGGTCGGCGGGAGACACAGATACGCAGTATTTT
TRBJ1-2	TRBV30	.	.	CASPAGGHGYTF	TGTGCCTCCCCGGCGGGGGGTCATGGCTACACCTTC
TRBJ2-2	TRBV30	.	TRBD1	CAWSDRGRTGELFF	TGTGCCTGGAGTGACAGGGGGCGGACCGGGGAGCTGTTTTTT
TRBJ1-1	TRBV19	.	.	CASSISAGNTEAFF	TGTGCCAGTAGTATTTCGGCGGGGAACACTGAAGCTTTCTTT
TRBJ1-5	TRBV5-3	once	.	CARRGERSNQPQHF	TGTGCCCGGCGGGGGGAACGGAGCAATCAGCCCCAGCATTTT
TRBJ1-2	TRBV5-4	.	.	CASSPGGSPYGYTF	TGTGCCAGCAGCCCGGGGGGAAGCCCCTATGGCTACACCTTC
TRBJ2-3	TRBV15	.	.	CATSRGEDTDTQYF	TGTGCCACCAGCAGAGGAGAAGACACAGATACGCAGTATTTT
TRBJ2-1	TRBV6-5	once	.	CASSKTGRERDEQFF	TGTGCCAGCAGTAAAACCGGGAGAGAGAGGGATGAGCAGTTCTTC
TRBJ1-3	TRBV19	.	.	CASREGASSGNTIYF	TGTGCCAGTAGGGAAGGGGCGAGCTCTGGAAACACCATATATTTT
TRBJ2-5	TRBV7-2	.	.	CASSLVRLEETQYF	TGTGCCAGCAGCTTAGTGAGACTGGAAGAGACCCAGTACTTC
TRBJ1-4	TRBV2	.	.	CAILANEKLFF	TGTGCCATCCTGGCAAATGAAAAACTGTTTTTT
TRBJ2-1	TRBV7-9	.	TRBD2	CASSLDPGLVGRFF	TGTGCCAGCAGTCTAGACCCGGGACTAGTCGGACGCTTCTTC
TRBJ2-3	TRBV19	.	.	CASSANRVGADTQYF	TGTGCCAGTAGTGCCAACAGGGTTGGGGCAGATACGCAGTATTTT
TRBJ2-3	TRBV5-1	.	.	CASSLDSVAGPQYF	TGCGCCAGCAGCTTGGATTCGGTGGCGGGACCGCAGTATTTT
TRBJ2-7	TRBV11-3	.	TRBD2	CASSLAGGGNYEQYF	TGTGCCAGCAGCTTAGCAGGCGGGGGTAACTACGAGCAGTACTTC
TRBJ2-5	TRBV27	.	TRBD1	CASSVQGAWETQYF	TGTGCCAGCAGTGTCCAGGGGGCGTGGGAGACCCAGTACTTC
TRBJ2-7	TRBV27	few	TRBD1	CASNATPVAGGSEQYF	TGTGCCAGCAACGCCACCCCGGTGGCAGGGGGCTCCGAGCAGTACTTC
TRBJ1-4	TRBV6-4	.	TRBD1	CASSEFPGQGYEKLFF	TGTGCCAGCAGTGAATTCCCGGGACAGGGCTATGAAAAACTGTTTTTT
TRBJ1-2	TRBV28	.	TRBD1	CASSSDRGWNYGYTF	TGTGCCAGCAGCTCGGACAGGGGGTGGAACTATGGCTACACCTTC
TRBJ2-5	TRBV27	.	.	CASSPYSAGIQETQYF	TGTGCCAGCAGTCCATACTCGGCAGGGATCCAAGAGACCCAGTACTTC
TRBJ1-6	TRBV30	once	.	CAWREPAAGGSPLHF	TGTGCCTGGAGAGAACCGGCCGCGGGGGGCTCACCCCTCCACTTT
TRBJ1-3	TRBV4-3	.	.	CASSPGQLIGRNTIYF	TGCGCCAGCAGCCCCGGACAGCTCATTGGGAGAAACACCATATATTTT
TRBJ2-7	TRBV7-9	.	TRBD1	CASSQRDRHTYEQYF	TGTGCCAGCAGTCAAAGGGACAGACACACCTACGAGCAGTACTTC
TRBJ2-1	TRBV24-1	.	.	CATSGGVGTMAYNEQFF	TGTGCCACCAGTGGCGGAGTCGGGACAATGGCCTACAATGAGCAGTTCTTC
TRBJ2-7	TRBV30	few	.	CAWDARDWVDEQYF	TGTGCCTGGGACGCCAGAGACTGGGTGGACGAGCAGTACTTC
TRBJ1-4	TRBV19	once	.	CASSTRTAGHEKLFF	TGTGCCAGTAGTACCCGGACAGCGGGACATGAAAAACTGTTTTTT
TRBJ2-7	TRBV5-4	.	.	CASSLSGQNEQYF	TGTGCCAGCAGCTTGTCCGGACAGAACGAGCAGTACTTC
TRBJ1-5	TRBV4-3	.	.	CASSQDFPLAAAEPQHF	TGCGCCAGCAGCCAAGATTTCCCATTGGCCGCCGCAGAGCCCCAGCATTTT
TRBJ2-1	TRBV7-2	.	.	CASSQWNEQFF	TGTGCCAGCAGCCAGTGGAATGAGCAGTTCTTC
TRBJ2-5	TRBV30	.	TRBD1	CAWRGQGGAQYF	TGTGCCTGGAGGGGACAGGGTGGGGCCCAGTACTTC
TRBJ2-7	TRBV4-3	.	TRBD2	CASSQEWLAGYEQYF	TGCGCCAGCAGCCAAGAGTGGCTAGCGGGGTACGAGCAGTACTTC
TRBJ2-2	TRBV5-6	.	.	CASSLGPTYTGELFF	TGTGCCAGCAGCTTGGGCCCTACTTACACCGGGGAGCTGTTTTTT
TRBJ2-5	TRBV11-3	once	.	CASSLDIGTPAQYF	TGTGCCAGCAGCTTAGATATAGGGACACCGGCCCAGTACTTC
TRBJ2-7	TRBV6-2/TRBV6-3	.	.	CASSPRSAGRNEQYF	TGTGCCAGCAGCCCACGGTCTGCGGGGAGGAACGAGCAGTACTTC
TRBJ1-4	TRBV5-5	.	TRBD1	CASSRRGRSSLGEKLFF	TGTGCCAGCAGCCGCAGGGGGCGAAGTTCTCTAGGTGAAAAACTGTTTTTT